The rows below give T cell receptor beta chains drawn from one sample of a study of regulatory T cells in long-lasting Graves disease. Each CDR3 protein is one row after TCRdb ran MiXCR on the multiplex PCR reads. The table lists around 460,000 distinct CDR3 sequences, under 25% of them singletons. The sample in question was peripheral blood mononuclear cells (PBMCs), obtained when the disease was refractory, from a patient treated with antithyroid drugs. The source is a female donor with Graves disease. Each CDR3 is given with its conserved first and last residue. Fields, in order: J gene, V gene, CDR3 protein.

TRBJ2-7 | TRBV7-9 | CASSFQGDLYEQYF
TRBJ2-7 | TRBV9 | CASSVADRGEQYF
TRBJ2-2 | TRBV11-2 | CASSLGPVFANTGELFF
TRBJ2-6 | TRBV7-6 | CASSAVGANVLTF
TRBJ1-2 | TRBV7-2 | CASSRDRENYGYTF
TRBJ1-1 | TRBV24-1 | CATSGVNTEAFF
TRBJ1-2 | TRBV20-1 | CSARDQGSDGYTF
TRBJ1-2 | TRBV6-5 | CASSFGFGGDGYTF
TRBJ2-6 | TRBV3-1 | CASSQWTGDTGANVLTF
TRBJ1-2 | TRBV28 | CASSPMGGAKDDYGYTF
TRBJ1-2 | TRBV5-5 | CASRTTVTYGYTF
TRBJ2-3 | TRBV30 | CAWSVGQGNQYF
TRBJ1-1 | TRBV7-9 | CASSNTKANTEAFF
TRBJ1-2 | TRBV7-8 | CASSARQGNGYTF
TRBJ2-3 | TRBV20-1 | CSARFRKRLVTQYF
TRBJ1-4 | TRBV2 | CASSEEAGVGEKLFF
TRBJ1-2 | TRBV19 | CASHPGARIRDGYTF
TRBJ1-1 | TRBV10-3 | CAISRTVVGTEAFF
TRBJ2-1 | TRBV7-2 | CASSFTIAGGNEQFF
TRBJ1-4 | TRBV4-1 | CASSQVIQGRKKLFF
TRBJ2-5 | TRBV2 | CASSEPREGQETQYF
TRBJ2-5 | TRBV12-3/TRBV12-4 | CASRVAGGVETQYF
TRBJ1-1 | TRBV20-1 | CSARTTGTGNTEAFF